Below are 26 T cell receptor beta chains sequenced from a single sample in a study of breast tumors, draining lymph nodes, adjacent tissues (dated by TCRdb to between 2015 and 2016). Library prep was done by multiplex PCR. Instrument on record: Illumina HiSeq 2000. Clones were called with MiXCR by TCRdb after fastp trimmed the public reads at Q25, and only in-frame beta chains were retained. Identical CDR3 protein sequences are pooled into one entry, listed with their most common genes and DNA. This sample holds 120,000 to 150,000 distinct CDR3 sequences; over 25% were observed only once. Around 2.5% of the sample comes from the top ten. Lymph node samples came from the axillary draining lymph nodes of breast cancer patients. The sequenced material came from axillary lymph node tissue. The receptors come from a female donor with breast cancer. Some clones in this sample may be carry-over from other donors' samples.

This clonotype has only a few counts. A much more abundant neighbour one base away suggests this may be a read error. This sequence joins TRBV5-6 and TRBJ1-2; 7 bases are shared with TRBD1. This CDR3 has 14 residues. CDR1 and CDR2 (germline): SGHDT, YYEEEE. The J segment lost 2 bases and the V segment lost 3 bases, leaving 4 bases of the junction unmatched. In nucleotides, the CDR3 is TGTGCCAGCAGCTACGGGACAGCGAACTATGGCTACACCTTC. Translated: CASSYGTANYGYTF.

To note about this clonotype: An end of the junction does not agree with germline; a read error may underlie this. This chain connects TRBV7-2 to TRBJ2-5, with D possibly matching TRBD2 (6 bases). Germline loops: CDR1 SGHTA, CDR2 FQGNSA. CDR3 length: 13 amino acids. Here the CDR3 DNA reads TGCGCCAGCAGCTTAGGAGGGGCTCTGTTCCAGTACTTC. Translating it yields CASSLGGALFQYF.

This clonotype was observed at least ten times. The chain is built from TRBV20-1 and TRBJ2-5; the D gene is possibly TRBD2 (6 bases). The germline V gene has CDR1 DFQATT and CDR2 SNEGSKA (reference sequence). The ends were cut back, 6 bases at V and 5 bases at J, with 16 bases in the middle. The CDR3 totals 13 residues. The CDR3 protein is CSATRLGRETQYF. For the CDR3, the DNA is TGCAGTGCCACCCGCTTGGGGAGGGAGACCCAGTACTTC.

This clonotype was seen ten or more times. V usage is TRBV9 and J usage is TRBJ2-5; weak D call: TRBD1 (5 bases). In germline, CDR1 is SGDLS, CDR2 YYNGEE. Trimming stripped 1 base from V and 3 bases from J, with 16 bases between. The CDR3 length is 16 residues. CDR3 region: CASSVLGQTFKETQYF. CDR3 sequence (DNA): TGTGCCAGCAGCGTATTGGGGCAGACATTTAAAGAGACCCAGTACTTC.

The sample holds many counts of this clonotype. V is TRBV9 and J is TRBJ2-1; D is perhaps TRBD1 or TRBD2 (5 bases each). V lost 3 bases, J lost 9 bases, and 19 bases lay in between. In germline, CDR1 is SGDLS, CDR2 YYNGEE. CDR3 length: 15 residues. This CDR3 reads CASSGKATAGTEQFF. In DNA, the CDR3 is TGTGCCAGCAGCGGCAAAGCGACAGCTGGGACTGAGCAGTTCTTC.

This clonotype was observed a few times. The rearrangement uses TRBV3-1 and TRBJ1-4, with D possibly matching TRBD1 (6 bases). This CDR3 spans 19 amino acids. Germline CDR1 reads LGHDT; CDR2 reads YNNKEL (reference sequence). Between the trimmed V and J ends, which lost 0 bases and 5 bases, there was a span of 22 bases. CDR3 nucleotide sequence: TGTGCCAGCAGCCAAGACCCAAGGCCCAGGGGAAAAAGGAATGAAAAACTGTTTTTT. Encoded protein: CASSQDPRPRGKRNEKLFF.

This clonotype was observed many times. The DNA of the CDR3 is TGCGCCAGCAGCTCACAGGTCCGTCAAGTTAACAATGAGCAGTTCTTC. It is translated as CASSSQVRQVNNEQFF. V gene TRBV5-1 combines with J gene TRBJ2-1; maybe TRBD1 (5 bases). Between the trimmed V and J ends, which lost 3 bases and 5 bases, there was a span of 18 bases. The germline V gene encodes CDR1 SGHRS and CDR2 YFSETQ. There are 16 residues in the CDR3.

This clonotype was seen repeatedly, ten times or more. The J gene is TRBJ1-2, the V gene TRBV6-1, with D possibly being TRBD1 (5 bases). The CDR3 spans 16 residues. The germline gives CDR1 MNHNS, CDR2 SASEGT. V was clipped by 2 bases and J by 4 bases, with 17 bases between them. CDR3 amino acids: CASSERQGGSTYGYTF. Here the CDR3 DNA reads TGTGCCAGCAGTGAAAGGCAGGGAGGATCGACCTATGGCTACACCTTC.

On this clonotype: A much larger clone lies one base from this, so it may be a read error. This chain links TRBV11-2 with TRBJ2-3; the match to TRBD1 covers 7 bases. The DNA end favors TRBJ1-5, so the J call may be wrong. The germline V gene has CDR1 SGHAT and CDR2 FQNNGV. The CDR3 spans 14 residues. This chain's CDR3 is CASSSYFGTDTQHF. CDR3 nucleotide sequence: TGTGCCAGCAGCTCCTACTTTGGGACAGATACGCAGCATTTT.

Remarks on this clonotype: The conserved final phenylalanine or tryptophan is absent from the CDR3, which likely points to a read error. The chain links TRBV6-6 to TRBJ1-5, with D possibly TRBD1 on 5 matching bases. V was trimmed by 7 bases and J by 6 bases, leaving 10 bases between them. Germline assignment: CDR1 MNHNY and CDR2 SVGAGI (reference sequence). CDR3 length equals 12 residues. CDR3 sequence (DNA): TGTGCCAGCACCCACGGGGGTCAGCCCCAGCATCTT. It yields the protein CASTHGGQPQHL.

This clonotype was counted ten times or more. This chain uses TRBV6-6 with TRBJ2-1; D might be TRBD2 (6 bases). This CDR3 region has 15 residues. Germline CDR1 is MNHNY and CDR2 is SVGAGI (reference sequence). V was cut by 6 bases and J by 0 bases, with 12 bases left in between. DNA of the CDR3: TGTGCCAGCAGAAAGGACGGGAGCTCCTACAATGAGCAGTTCTTC. This codes for CASRKDGSSYNEQFF.

This clonotype was recorded many times. The gene calls are TRBV6-4 and TRBJ2-3; TRBD2 agrees at 9 bases. Germline trimming cut 6 bases from V and 2 bases from J; bases unmatched to any gene: 6. The CDR3 runs to 15 residues. The germline V gene encodes CDR1 MRHNA and CDR2 SNTAGT. The CDR3 nucleotides are TGTGCCAGCAGCATTAGCGGGAGCCCCACAGATACGCAGTATTTT. It is translated as CASSISGSPTDTQYF.

This clonotype was seen ten or more times. The V gene is TRBV5-6, the J gene TRBJ2-7; TRBD2 is a possible D gene (7 bases). In germline, CDR1 is SGHDT, CDR2 YYEEEE. The length of the CDR3 is 15 residues. The V gene lost 2 bases and the J gene lost 2 bases, with 14 bases spanning the gap. CDR3 nucleotide sequence: TGTGCCAGCAGCTTCGGTCGGGGGGCTACCTACGAGCAGTACTTC. This encodes CASSFGRGATYEQYF.

The J gene is TRBJ2-6, the V gene TRBV5-4; D gene uncertain. Deletions cut 1 base from V and 0 bases from J, with 11 bases between. Germline CDR1 SGHNT, CDR2 YYREEE (reference sequence). The CDR3 loop spans 17 amino acids. CDR3 protein: CASSLTGPSSGANVLTF. Written as DNA, the CDR3 is TGTGCCAGCAGCTTGACCGGACCGAGCTCTGGGGCCAACGTCCTGACTTTC.

The V call is TRBV7-9, the J call TRBJ2-5; 11 bases match TRBD1. Trimming removed 2 bases from V and 4 bases from J; junction bases left unmatched: 3. Germline V gene lookup returns CDR1 SEHNR and CDR2 FQNEAQ (reference sequence). The CDR3 contains 15 residues. In DNA, the CDR3 is TGTGCCAGCAGCTTACGGGACAGGGGGGGAGAGACCCAGTACTTC. This gives the protein CASSLRDRGGETQYF.

Comments on this clonotype: A junction boundary mismatches the germline segment, possibly from a read error. The V call is TRBV20-1, the J call TRBJ2-5, with TRBD2 as a possible D gene (5 bases). The germline gives CDR1 DFQATT, CDR2 SNEGSKA (reference sequence). CDR3 length equals 15 residues. CDR3 amino acids: CGARTNWRTAETQYF. CDR3 nucleotide sequence: TGCGGTGCTAGAACCAACTGGAGGACCGCAGAGACCCAGTACTTC.

The chain has TRBV10-2 and TRBJ1-2, with TRBD1 as a possible D gene (6 bases). V was pared by 3 bases and J by 0 bases, with 8 bases between. The CDR3 has 14 amino acids. CDR1 is WSHSY, CDR2 SAAADI, per germline. CDR3 loop: CASSDGTTNYGYTF. CDR3 DNA sequence: TGCGCCAGCAGTGACGGGACAACTAACTATGGCTACACCTTC.

This clonotype has a count of ten or more. In DNA form, the CDR3 reads TGTGCCAGCTCACCCTCTCAGGCCACAGATACGCAGTATTTT. Translation: CASSPSQATDTQYF. This rearrangement joins TRBV18 to TRBJ2-3; no clear D. CDR1 KGHSH and CDR2 LQKENI come from the germline V gene. The CDR3 is 14 amino acids. V was clipped by 3 bases and J by 2 bases, with 9 bases between them.

In its sample, this clonotype was seen many times. The chain carries TRBV6-5 and TRBJ1-5; possibly TRBD1 for D (5 bases). The CDR3 loop spans 15 amino acids. V was clipped by 0 bases and J by 7 bases, with 13 bases between them. Germline V gives CDR1 MNHEY, CDR2 SVGAGI. The CDR3 DNA reads as TGTGCCAGCAGTTACTCGAGGACATCCGGACAGCCCCAGCATTTT. Translating it yields CASSYSRTSGQPQHF.

V usage is TRBV3-1 and J usage is TRBJ2-3; D not resolved. Germline V gene data show CDR1 as LGHDT and CDR2 as YNNKEL (reference sequence). The CDR3 spans 14 residues. Trimming took off 5 bases at V and 1 base at J, with 10 bases between the two ends. The DNA of the CDR3 is TGTGCCAGCAGCACGAACCAGGGCACAGATACGCAGTATTTT. Its protein product is CASSTNQGTDTQYF.

This clonotype was seen at least ten times. The gene calls are TRBV30 and TRBJ2-1, with a weak D call TRBD1 (5 bases). Trimming left V 2 bases short and J 7 bases short, with 21 bases between. Germline V gives CDR1 GTSNPN, CDR2 SVGIG (reference sequence). The CDR3 has 16 residues. CDR3: CAWSPPFAQGWNEQFF. The CDR3 nucleotides read TGTGCCTGGAGTCCACCCTTTGCTCAGGGATGGAATGAGCAGTTCTTC.

This clonotype was picked up many times. The chain uses TRBV4-2 and TRBJ1-5; 7 bases line up with TRBD1. This CDR3 is built from 15 residues. Looked up from germline, CDR1 is LGHNA and CDR2 is YNFKEQ. V dropped 0 bases and J dropped 3; count of bases not matched to a gene: 2. CDR3 residues: CASSQEGQPNQPQHF. CDR3 DNA: TGTGCCAGCAGCCAAGAGGGACAGCCCAATCAGCCCCAGCATTTT.

In its sample, this clonotype was seen many times. The chain combines TRBV6-1 with TRBJ2-2; D tentatively fits TRBD1 or TRBD2 (5 bases each). V gave up 7 bases and J gave up 5 bases, with 23 bases separating them. The CDR3 runs 17 residues. Germline V gives CDR1 MNHNS, CDR2 SASEGT. CDR3 sequence (DNA): TGTGCCAGCATCCCGGGACGGCCCCGAGATGGGACCGGGGAGCTGTTTTTT. It encodes CASIPGRPRDGTGELFF.

Concerning this clonotype itself: Its ends do not fully match the called genes, so a read error is possible. The gene calls are TRBV6-5 and TRBJ2-3; tentatively, D is TRBD1 (6 bases). The CDR3 spans 15 residues. Per the germline V gene, CDR1 is MNHEY and CDR2 is SVGAGI. The CDR3 region has the DNA TGTGCCAGCAGTCACTCCAGGGGATTCGCAGATACGCAGTATTTT. Translating it yields CASSHSRGFADTQYF.

About this clonotype: Mismatch with germline at one junction end may stem from a read error. The rearrangement links TRBV6-2 or TRBV6-3 to TRBJ1-5; TRBD1 matches at 8 bases. The CDR3 loop spans 16 amino acids. The germline V gene encodes CDR1 MNHEY and CDR2 SVGEGT. The CDR3 reads CASSHSRQGANQPQHF. CDR3 DNA sequence: TGTGCCAGCAGTCACTCGAGGCAGGGGGCTAATCAGCCCCAGCATTTT.

Note on this clonotype: A read error is possible here, since a much larger clone lies one base away. The chain links TRBV28 to TRBJ2-7; a weak D match, TRBD1 (7 bases). Germline V lookup: CDR1 MDHEN, CDR2 SYDVKM. There are 15 residues in the CDR3. Deletions cut 2 bases from V and 7 bases from J, with 18 bases between. The CDR3 loop reads CASSLGGTAEREQYF. The CDR3 DNA sequence: TGTGCCAGCAGTTTAGGGGGGACAGCAGAACGAGAGCAGTACTTC.